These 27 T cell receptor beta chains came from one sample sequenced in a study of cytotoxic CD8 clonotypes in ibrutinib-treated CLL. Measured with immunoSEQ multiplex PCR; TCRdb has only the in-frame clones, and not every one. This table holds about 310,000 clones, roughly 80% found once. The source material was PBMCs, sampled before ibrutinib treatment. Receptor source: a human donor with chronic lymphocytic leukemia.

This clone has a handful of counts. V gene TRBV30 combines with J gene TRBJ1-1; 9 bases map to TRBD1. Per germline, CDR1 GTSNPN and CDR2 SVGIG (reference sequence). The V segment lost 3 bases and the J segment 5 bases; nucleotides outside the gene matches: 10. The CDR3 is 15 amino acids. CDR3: CAWRAPGQGWTEAFF. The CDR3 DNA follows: TGTGCCTGGAGGGCCCCGGGACAGGGTTGGACTGAAGCTTTCTTT.

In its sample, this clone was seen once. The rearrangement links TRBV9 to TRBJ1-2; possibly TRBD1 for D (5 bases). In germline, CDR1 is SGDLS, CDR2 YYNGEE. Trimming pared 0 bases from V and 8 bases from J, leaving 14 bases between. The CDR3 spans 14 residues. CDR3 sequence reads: CASSVDSTVWGYTF. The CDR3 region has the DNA TGTGCCAGCAGCGTAGATTCGACAGTTTGGGGCTACACCTTC.

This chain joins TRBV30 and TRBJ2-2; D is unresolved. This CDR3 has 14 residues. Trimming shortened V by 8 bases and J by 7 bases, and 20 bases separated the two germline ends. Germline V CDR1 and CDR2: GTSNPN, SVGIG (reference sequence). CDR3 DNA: TGTGCCAACCGTGGGTTAGGGAAAAACGGGGAGCTGTTTTTT. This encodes CANRGLGKNGELFF.

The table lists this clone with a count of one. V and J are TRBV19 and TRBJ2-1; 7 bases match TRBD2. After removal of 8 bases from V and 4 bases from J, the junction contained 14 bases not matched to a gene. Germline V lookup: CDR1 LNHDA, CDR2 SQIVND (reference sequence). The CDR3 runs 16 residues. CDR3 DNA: TGTGCCAGTTGTCGGGGGGTTTTAACCTCTTACAATGAGCAGTTCTTC. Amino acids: CASCRGVLTSYNEQFF.

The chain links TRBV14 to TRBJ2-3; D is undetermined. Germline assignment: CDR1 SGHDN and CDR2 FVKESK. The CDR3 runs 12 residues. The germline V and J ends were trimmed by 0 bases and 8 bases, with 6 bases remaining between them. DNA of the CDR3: TGTGCCAGCAGCCAAGACAGGTCTACGCAGTATTTT. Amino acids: CASSQDRSTQYF.

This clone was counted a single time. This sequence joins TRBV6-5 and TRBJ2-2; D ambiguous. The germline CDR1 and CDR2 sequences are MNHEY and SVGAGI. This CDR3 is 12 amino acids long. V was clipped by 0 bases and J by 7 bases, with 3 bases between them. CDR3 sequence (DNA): TGTGCCAGCAGTTACTCGTACGGGGAGCTGTTTTTT. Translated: CASSYSYGELFF.

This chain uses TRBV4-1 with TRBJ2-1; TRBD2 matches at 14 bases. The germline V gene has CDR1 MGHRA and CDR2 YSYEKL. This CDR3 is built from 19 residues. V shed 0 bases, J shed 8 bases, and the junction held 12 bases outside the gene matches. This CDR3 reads CASSQDHKRTSGRSHEQFF. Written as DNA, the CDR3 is TGCGCCAGCAGCCAAGATCATAAAAGGACTAGCGGGAGGAGCCATGAGCAGTTCTTC.

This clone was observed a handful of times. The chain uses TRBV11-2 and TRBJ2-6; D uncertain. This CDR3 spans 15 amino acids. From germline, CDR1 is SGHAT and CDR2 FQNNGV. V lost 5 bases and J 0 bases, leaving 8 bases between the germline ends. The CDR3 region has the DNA TGTGCCAGCAGCACAGCTTTCTCTGGGGCCAACGTCCTGACTTTC. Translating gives CASSTAFSGANVLTF.

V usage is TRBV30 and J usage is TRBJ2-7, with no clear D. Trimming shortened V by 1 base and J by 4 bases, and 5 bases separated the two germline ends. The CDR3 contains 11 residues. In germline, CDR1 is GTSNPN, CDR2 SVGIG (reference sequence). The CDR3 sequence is CAWSGQYEQYF. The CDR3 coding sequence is TGTGCCTGGAGTGGGCAGTACGAGCAGTACTTC.

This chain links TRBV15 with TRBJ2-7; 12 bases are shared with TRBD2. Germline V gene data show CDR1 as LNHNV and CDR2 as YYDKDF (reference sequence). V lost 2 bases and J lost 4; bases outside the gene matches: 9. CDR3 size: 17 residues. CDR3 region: CATSRPLAGGPQYEQYF. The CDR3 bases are TGTGCCACCAGCAGACCGCTAGCGGGAGGGCCTCAATACGAGCAGTACTTC.

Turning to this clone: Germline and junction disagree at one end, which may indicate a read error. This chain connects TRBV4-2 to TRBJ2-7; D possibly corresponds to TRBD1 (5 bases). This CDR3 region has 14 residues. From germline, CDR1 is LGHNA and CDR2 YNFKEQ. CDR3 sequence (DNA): TGTGCCAGCAGCAAAGACAGTACTTCCTACGAGCAGTACTTC. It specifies CASSKDSTSYEQYF.

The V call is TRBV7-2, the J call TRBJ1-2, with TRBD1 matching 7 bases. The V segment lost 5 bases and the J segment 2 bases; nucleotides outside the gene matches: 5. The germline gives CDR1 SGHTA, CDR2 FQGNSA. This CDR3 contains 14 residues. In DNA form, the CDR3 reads TGTGCCAGCAGCCAGCGACAGGGCAACTATGGCTACACCTTC. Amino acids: CASSQRQGNYGYTF.

CDR3 in DNA: TGTGCCAGCTCACGTCGGGAGAGCTCCTACGAGCAGTACTTC. It yields the protein CASSRRESSYEQYF. V gene TRBV18 combines with J gene TRBJ2-7, with a tentative D call TRBD2 (6 bases). The germline CDR1 and CDR2 sequences are KGHSH and LQKENI. This CDR3 contains 14 residues. V lost 4 bases and J lost 0, with 10 bases in between.

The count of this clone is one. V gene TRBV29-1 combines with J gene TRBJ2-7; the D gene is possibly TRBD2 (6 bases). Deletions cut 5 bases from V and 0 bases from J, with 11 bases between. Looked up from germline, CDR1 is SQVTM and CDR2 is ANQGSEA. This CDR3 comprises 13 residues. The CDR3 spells CSVTRDSSYEQYF. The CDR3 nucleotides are TGCAGCGTTACCCGGGACTCCTCCTACGAGCAGTACTTC.

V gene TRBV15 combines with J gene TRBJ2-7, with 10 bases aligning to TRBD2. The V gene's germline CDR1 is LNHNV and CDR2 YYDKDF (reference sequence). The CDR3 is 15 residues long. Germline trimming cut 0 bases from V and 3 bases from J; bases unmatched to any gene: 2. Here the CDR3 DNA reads TGTGCCACCAGCAGAGAGGCTAGCGGGAGCTACGAGCAGTACTTC. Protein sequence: CATSREASGSYEQYF.

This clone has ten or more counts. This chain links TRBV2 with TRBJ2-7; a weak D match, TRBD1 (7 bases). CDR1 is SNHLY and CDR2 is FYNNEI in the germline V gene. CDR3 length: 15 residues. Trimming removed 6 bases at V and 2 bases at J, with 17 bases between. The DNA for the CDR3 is TGTGCCAGCAGCCCAGACAGGGCGGGAACCTACGAGCAGTACTTC. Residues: CASSPDRAGTYEQYF.

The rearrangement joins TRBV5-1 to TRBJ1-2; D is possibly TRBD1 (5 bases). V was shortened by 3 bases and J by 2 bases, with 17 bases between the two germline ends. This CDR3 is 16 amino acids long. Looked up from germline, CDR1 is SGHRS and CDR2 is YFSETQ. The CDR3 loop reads CASSSDGHRVNYGYTF. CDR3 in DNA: TGCGCCAGCAGCTCTGATGGACACCGCGTGAACTATGGCTACACCTTC. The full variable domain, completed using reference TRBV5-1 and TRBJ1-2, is KAGVTQTPRYLIKTRGQQVTLSCSPISGHRSVSWYQQTPGQGLQFLFEYFSETQRNKGNFPGRFSGRQFSNSRSEMNVSTLELGDSALYLCASSSDGHRVNYGYTFGSGTRLTVV.

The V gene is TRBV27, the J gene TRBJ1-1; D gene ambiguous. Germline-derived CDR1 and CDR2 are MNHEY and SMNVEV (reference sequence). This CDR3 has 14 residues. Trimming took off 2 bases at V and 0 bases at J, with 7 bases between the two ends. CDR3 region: CASSLTPLNTEAFF. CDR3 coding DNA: TGTGCCAGCAGTTTAACGCCCTTGAACACTGAAGCTTTCTTT.

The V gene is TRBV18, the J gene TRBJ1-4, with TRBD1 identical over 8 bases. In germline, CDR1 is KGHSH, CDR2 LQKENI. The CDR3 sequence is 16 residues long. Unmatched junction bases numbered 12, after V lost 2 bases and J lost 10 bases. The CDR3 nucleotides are TGTGCCAGCTCACCATCCCCGACAGGGGCCACGGTAAAACTGTTTTTT. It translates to CASSPSPTGATVKLFF. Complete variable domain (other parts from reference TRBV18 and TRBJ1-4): NAGVMQNPRHLVRRRGQEARLRCSPMKGHSHVYWYRQLPEEGLKFMVYLQKENIIDESGMPKERFSAEFPKEGPSILRIQQVVRGDSAAYFCASSPSPTGATVKLFFGSGTQLSVL.

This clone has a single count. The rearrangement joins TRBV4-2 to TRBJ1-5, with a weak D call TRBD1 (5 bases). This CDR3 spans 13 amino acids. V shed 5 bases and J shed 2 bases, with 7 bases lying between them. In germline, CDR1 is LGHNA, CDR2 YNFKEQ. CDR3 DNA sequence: TGTGCCAGCAGCAGGGGAGGCAATCAGCCCCAGCATTTT. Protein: CASSRGGNQPQHF.

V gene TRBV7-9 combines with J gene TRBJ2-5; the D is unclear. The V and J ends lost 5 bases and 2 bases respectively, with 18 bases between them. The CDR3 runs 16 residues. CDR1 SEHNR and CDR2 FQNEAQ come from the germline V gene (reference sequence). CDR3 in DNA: TGTGCCAGCAGCAAACCGGACGGATTAACTCAAGAGACCCAGTACTTC. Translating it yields CASSKPDGLTQETQYF.

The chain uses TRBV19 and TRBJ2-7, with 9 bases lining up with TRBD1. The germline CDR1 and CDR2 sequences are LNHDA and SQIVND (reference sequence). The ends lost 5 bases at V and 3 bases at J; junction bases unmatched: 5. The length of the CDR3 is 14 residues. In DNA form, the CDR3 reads TGTGCCAGTAGTCCCGGGACAGGGATCTACGAGCAGTACTTC. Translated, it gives CASSPGTGIYEQYF.

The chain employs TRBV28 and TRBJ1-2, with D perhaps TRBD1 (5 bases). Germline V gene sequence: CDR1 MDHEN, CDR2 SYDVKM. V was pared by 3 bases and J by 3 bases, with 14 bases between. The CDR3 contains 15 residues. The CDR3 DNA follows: TGTGCCAGCAGTTTCCCGGCCGTGGGGGACTATGGCTACACCTTC. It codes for CASSFPAVGDYGYTF.

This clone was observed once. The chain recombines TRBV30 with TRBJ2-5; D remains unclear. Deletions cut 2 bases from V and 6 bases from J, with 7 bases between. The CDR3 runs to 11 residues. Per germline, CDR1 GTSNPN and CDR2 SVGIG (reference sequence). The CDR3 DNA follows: TGTGCCTGGAGTACCTTACAGACCCAGTACTTC. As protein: CAWSTLQTQYF.

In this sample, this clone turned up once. CDR3 protein: CASSFPPDSYEQYF. The DNA of the CDR3 is TGTGCCAGCAGTTTTCCTCCGGACTCCTACGAGCAGTACTTC. The chain carries TRBV28 and TRBJ2-7; D is ambiguous. Germline CDR1 and CDR2: MDHEN and SYDVKM. V lost 3 bases to trimming and J lost 0 bases, with 9 bases between them. The CDR3 is 14 residues long.

Here the CDR3 DNA reads TGTGCCACCCTGACAGGGATAGGCTACACCTTC. Protein product: CATLTGIGYTF. The rearrangement links TRBV2 to TRBJ1-2; 7 bases align to TRBD1. The CDR3 spans 11 residues. The ends lost 10 bases at V and 8 bases at J; junction bases unmatched: 7. The germline V gene encodes CDR1 SNHLY and CDR2 FYNNEI. Looking up the rest from reference TRBV2 and TRBJ1-2 gives the full variable domain: EPEVTQTPSHQVTQMGQEVILRCVPISNHLYFYWYRQILGQKVEFLVSFYNNEISEKSEIFDDQFSVERPDGSNFTLKIRSTKLEDSAMYFCATLTGIGYTFGSGTRLTVV.

The chain's CDR3 is CASSLIGTRWETQYF. The CDR3 DNA sequence: TGCGCCAGCAGCCTAATCGGGACTAGGTGGGAGACCCAGTACTTC. This sequence joins TRBV4-1 and TRBJ2-5; 8 bases fit TRBD2. Trimming took 4 bases from V and 5 from J; bases not matched to a gene: 9. Germline assignment: CDR1 MGHRA and CDR2 YSYEKL. CDR3 length equals 15 residues.